The 25 T cell receptor beta chains given below trace back to one sample, sequenced in a study of a mutant IDH1 vaccine in newly diagnosed glioma. Time point defined: week 5, during vaccination. Doses consisted of 300 ug of mutant IDH1 20-mer peptide each, paired with topical imiquimod. Only in-frame clones appear in the TCRdb table, and some are missing; sequencing was by immunoSEQ multiplex PCR. The data show nearly 55,000 clones, 70% to 90% seen once. For these receptors, no antigen is known. The specimen comprised PBMCs, sampled from a glioma patient whose treatment included an IDH1 peptide vaccine. The receptors come from a man younger than 40 with glioma.

CDR3 bases: TGTGCCAGCTCACCATCCGGTTCCCTGATCGAGCAGTACTTC. Translation gives CASSPSGSLIEQYF. The V and J genes are TRBV18 and TRBJ2-5, with D hard to call. The tail of the sequence fits TRBJ2-7 better, so the J call may be wrong. The CDR3 length is 14 residues. Germline V gives CDR1 KGHSH, CDR2 LQKENI.

CDR3 in amino acids: CASSVAPGGGTEAFF. The CDR3 DNA reads as TGTGCCAGCAGCGTAGCTCCGGGCGGGGGCACTGAAGCTTTCTTT. The chain combines TRBV9 with TRBJ1-1; D possibly corresponds to TRBD1 (5 bases). CDR3 length: 15 residues. CDR1 is SGDLS, CDR2 YYNGEE, per germline. V shed 0 bases and J shed 4 bases, with 13 bases lying between them. The variable domain in full, completed from reference TRBV9 and TRBJ1-1, reads DSGVTQTPKHLITATGQRVTLRCSPRSGDLSVYWYQQSLDQGLQFLIQYYNGEERAKGNILERFSAQQFPDLHSELNLSSLELGDSALYFCASSVAPGGGTEAFFGQGTRLTVV.

The chain has TRBV7-8 and TRBJ2-3; D unresolved. This CDR3 region has 12 residues. Germline CDR1 and CDR2: SGHVS and FQNEAQ. Trimming pared 5 bases from V and 6 bases from J, leaving 9 bases between. The CDR3: CASSHGADTQYF. As DNA, the CDR3 is TGTGCCAGCAGCCACGGCGCGGATACGCAGTATTTT.

The CDR3 sequence: CASSQERAASNQPQHF. The CDR3 DNA sequence: TGTGCCAGCAGCCAAGAAAGGGCGGCTAGCAATCAGCCCCAGCATTTT. The chain combines TRBV4-2 with TRBJ1-5; D unresolved. CDR1 and CDR2 from the germline V gene are LGHNA and YNFKEQ. The CDR3 has 16 residues. Deletions cut 0 bases from V and 0 bases from J, with 9 bases between.

The chain joins TRBV14 to TRBJ2-3; D perhaps matches TRBD1 (6 bases). In germline, CDR1 is SGHDN, CDR2 FVKESK. The CDR3 runs to 16 residues. Trimming took off 4 bases at V and 3 bases at J, with 17 bases between the two ends. CDR3 sequence reads: CASSPLVGQGTDTQYF. The DNA for the CDR3 is TGTGCCAGCAGCCCGCTTGTGGGGCAGGGGACAGATACGCAGTATTTT.

The J gene is TRBJ1-2, the V gene TRBV4-1; D unclear. Trimming took off 1 base at V and 4 bases at J, with 13 bases between the two ends. This CDR3 comprises 15 residues. Germline V gives CDR1 MGHRA, CDR2 YSYEKL. CDR3 nucleotides: TGCGCCAGCAGCCAAGCAAGGCAGGATTTCTATGGCTACACCTTC. Protein sequence: CASSQARQDFYGYTF.

This clone was counted a few times. The chain links TRBV27 to TRBJ1-5; D unresolved. Germline assignment: CDR1 MNHEY and CDR2 SMNVEV (reference sequence). The CDR3 consists of 13 residues. V dropped 6 bases and J dropped 6 bases, with 12 bases sitting between them. CDR3 residues: CASSMSRGQPQHF. The CDR3 coding sequence is TGTGCCAGCAGCATGAGTCGGGGTCAGCCCCAGCATTTT.

The chain carries TRBV6-1 and TRBJ1-5; D possibly corresponds to TRBD1 (6 bases). V was clipped by 3 bases and J by 6 bases, with 9 bases between them. CDR3 size: 13 residues. Germline loops: CDR1 MNHNS, CDR2 SASEGT. The CDR3 bases are TGTGCCAGCAGTGACAGGGGCGTTCAGCCCCAGCATTTT. It translates to CASSDRGVQPQHF.

The rearrangement links TRBV28 to TRBJ1-2; no clear D gene. Germline CDR1 and CDR2: MDHEN and SYDVKM. CDR3 length: 10 amino acids. Trimming took 6 bases from V and 7 from J, leaving 6 bases between them. In DNA form, the CDR3 reads TGTGCCAGCAGGTTGGGTGGCTACACCTTC. This codes for CASRLGGYTF.

The chain couples TRBV7-2 to TRBJ2-5; D is unresolved. The end of the DNA fits TRBJ2-7 better, so the J call may be wrong. Germline V lookup: CDR1 SGHTA, CDR2 FQGNSA. The CDR3 extends over 14 amino acids. The CDR3 DNA follows: TGTGCCAGCAACGTACCTTCCTTGGTCTACGAGCAGTACTTC. Translating gives CASNVPSLVYEQYF.

The V gene is TRBV5-8, the J gene TRBJ2-3; D may be TRBD1 or TRBD2 (5 bases each). V was cut by 4 bases and J by 0 bases, with 6 bases left in between. Germline V lookup: CDR1 SGHTS, CDR2 YDEGEE. The CDR3 spans 13 residues. The CDR3 is CASSRDSTDTQYF. The CDR3 bases are TGTGCCAGCAGCCGGGACAGCACAGATACGCAGTATTTT.

The chain has TRBV10-1 and TRBJ1-1; the match to TRBD1 covers 8 bases. V trimming: 7 bases; J trimming: 1 base; junction bases outside the gene matches: 5. CDR3 length: 14 amino acids. Germline V lookup: CDR1 WNHNN, CDR2 SYGVQD (reference sequence). The DNA of the CDR3 is TGCGCCAGCAAATCCGGGACAGGGAACACTGAAGCTTTCTTT. Translation gives CASKSGTGNTEAFF.

This chain connects TRBV27 to TRBJ2-5; D could derive from TRBD1 or TRBD2 (5 bases each). The CDR3 has 14 amino acids. Deletions cut 5 bases from V and 14 bases from J, with 24 bases between. The germline CDR1 and CDR2 sequences are MNHEY and SMNVEV (reference sequence). As DNA, the CDR3 is TGTGCCAGCAGTCCGGGATCCGGGCCTACAGGTTCTTACTTC. Its translation: CASSPGSGPTGSYF.

The chain is built from TRBV13 and TRBJ2-5; 10 nucleotides match TRBD2. V trimming: 6 bases; J trimming: 2 bases; junction bases outside the gene matches: 9. Germline CDR1 and CDR2: PRHDT and FYEKMQ (reference sequence). The CDR3 has 16 amino acids. The CDR3 region has the DNA TGTGCCAGCAGTCTAGGGCCAGCGGGGGGGCAAGAGACCCAGTACTTC. Encoded protein: CASSLGPAGGQETQYF.

The V call is TRBV19, the J call TRBJ2-1, with 13 bases identical to TRBD2. Germline V gene lookup returns CDR1 LNHDA and CDR2 SQIVND (reference sequence). J gave up 6 bases and V 1 base, and 6 bases lay outside the gene matches. The CDR3 loop spans 17 amino acids. CDR3 in amino acids: CASSIALTSGGANEQFF. The CDR3 DNA follows: TGTGCCAGTAGTATAGCTCTCACTAGCGGGGGGGCCAATGAGCAGTTCTTC.

The chain couples TRBV23-1 to TRBJ2-4, with TRBD1 matching over 12 bases. TRBV23-1 is an ORF; its function is uncertain. This CDR3 spans 16 amino acids. With V trimmed by 8 bases and J by 3 bases, 8 bases remained unmatched. The CDR3 is CASYSRDRGRKNIQYF. CDR3 nucleotides: TGCGCCAGCTACAGCCGGGACAGGGGGCGCAAAAACATTCAGTACTTC.

The chain employs TRBV5-1 and TRBJ1-1, with D unresolved. The V and J ends lost 3 bases and 2 bases respectively, with 5 bases between them. The germline V gene has CDR1 SGHRS and CDR2 YFSETQ. The CDR3 is 12 amino acids. CDR3 in amino acids: CASSSENTEAFF. DNA for the CDR3: TGCGCCAGCAGCTCAGAAAACACTGAAGCTTTCTTT.

The chain uses TRBV6-4 and TRBJ2-6; no firm D call. The germline CDR1 and CDR2 sequences are MRHNA and SNTAGT. The V gene lost 6 bases and the J gene lost 0 bases, with 3 bases spanning the gap. The CDR3 runs to 13 residues. The CDR3 region is CASSTSGANVLTF. DNA of the CDR3: TGTGCCAGCAGCACCTCTGGGGCCAACGTCCTGACTTTC.

The chain couples TRBV5-1 to TRBJ2-2; TRBD1 aligns across 9 bases. Germline CDR1 reads SGHRS; CDR2 reads YFSETQ. The ends lost 4 bases at V and 2 bases at J; junction bases unmatched: 6. The CDR3 sequence is 16 residues long. The CDR3, as DNA: TGCGCCAGCAGCCGGGGACAGGGCCTTAACACCGGGGAGCTGTTTTTT. Translated, it gives CASSRGQGLNTGELFF.

This clone was seen more than once but under ten times. This chain links TRBV7-8 with TRBJ2-3; 8 positions match TRBD1. CDR1 and CDR2 (germline): SGHVS, FQNEAQ. This CDR3 contains 16 residues. J was trimmed by 6 bases and V by 2 bases; bases with no gene match: 10. The chain's CDR3 is CASSLSSGGVRDTQYF. CDR3 coding DNA: TGTGCCAGCAGCTTATCATCAGGGGGCGTACGCGATACGCAGTATTTT.

The chain couples TRBV28 to TRBJ1-2, with 9 positions matching TRBD1. Germline CDR1 and CDR2: MDHEN and SYDVKM. With 5 bases clipped from V and 5 bases from J, the junction kept 9 bases outside the gene matches. The CDR3 sequence is 15 residues long. The CDR3 DNA reads as TGTGCCAGCAGTAGGGGGACAGGGCATGAGTATGGCTACACCTTC. Translating gives CASSRGTGHEYGYTF.

The rearrangement links TRBV19 to TRBJ1-6; D is possibly TRBD1 (5 bases). V dropped 6 bases and J dropped 7 bases, with 16 bases sitting between them. The CDR3 runs to 15 residues. CDR1 is LNHDA and CDR2 is SQIVND in the germline V gene (reference sequence). The CDR3 DNA reads TGTGCCAGTAGGATGGGTCGGGGGAGGAATTCACCCCTCCACTTT. Translating gives CASRMGRGRNSPLHF.

J is TRBJ2-7 and V is TRBV5-4; unclear D gene. Trimming shortened V by 0 bases and J by 3 bases, and 7 bases separated the two germline ends. Per the germline V gene, CDR1 is SGHNT and CDR2 is YYREEE (reference sequence). The CDR3 has 13 amino acids. This CDR3 reads CASSLAHSYEQYF. In DNA form, the CDR3 reads TGTGCCAGCAGCTTGGCCCACAGCTACGAGCAGTACTTC.

The chain employs TRBV27 and TRBJ2-1, with 10 bases that match TRBD2. The CDR3 has 16 amino acids. J was trimmed by 4 bases and V by 5 bases; bases with no gene match: 8. Germline CDR1 MNHEY, CDR2 SMNVEV (reference sequence). This chain's CDR3 is CASSAYSGGRYNEQFF. In nucleotides, the CDR3 is TGTGCCAGCAGTGCCTATAGCGGGGGGCGGTACAATGAGCAGTTCTTC.

The rearrangement joins TRBV2 to TRBJ2-4, with D perhaps being TRBD1 or TRBD2 (5 bases each). There are 17 residues in the CDR3. CDR1 is SNHLY, CDR2 FYNNEI, per germline. Between the trimmed V and J ends, which lost 1 base and 6 bases, there was a span of 19 bases. CDR3 bases: TGTGCCAGCAGTGAAGGTTTCGGGATAGGGGATCGAAACATTCAGTACTTC. It translates to CASSEGFGIGDRNIQYF.